The rows below give T cell receptor beta chains drawn from one sample of a study of blood T cell repertoires in COVID-19. Profiling relied on immunoSEQ multiplex PCR, and the TCRdb table lists in-frame clones only, not all of them. The table records 200,000 to 300,000 clones, around 90% of them present only once. The material sequenced was PBMCs or T cells enriched from blood (not recorded which). All receptors derive from a woman aged 40 to 50 who had been exposed to COVID-19. Each CDR3 is given with its conserved first and last residue. D genes are given only for firm matches. Clone size is given for some rows only: seen once, a few or many times, or a class if the clone is expanded.

clone size,V gene,D gene,J gene,CDR3 protein,CDR3 DNA
.,TRBV27,TRBD1,TRBJ1-2,CASKADRGHYGYTF,TGTGCCAGCAAGGCGGACAGGGGGCATTATGGCTACACCTTC
.,TRBV25-1,.,TRBJ1-6,CASSTKQIYNSPLHF,TGTGCCAGCAGTACTAAACAAATCTATAATTCACCCCTCCACTTT
.,TRBV28,.,TRBJ1-2,CASSYPNRAPAAF,TGTGCCAGCAGTTACCCCAACAGGGCGCCGGCCGCCTTC
once,TRBV5-8,.,TRBJ1-2,CASTPRGAGGYTF,TGTGCCAGCACCCCGCGGGGGGCTGGTGGCTACACCTTC
.,TRBV6-6,.,TRBJ1-1,CASSSDRLNTEAFF,TGTGCCAGCAGTTCGGACAGATTGAACACTGAAGCTTTCTTT
.,TRBV21-1,.,TRBJ2-3,CASSNVARREADTQYF,TGTGCCAGCAGCAACGTGGCCCGGCGGGAGGCAGATACGCAGTATTTT
.,TRBV19,.,TRBJ1-2,CASSPEVRDNGYTF,TGTGCCAGTAGTCCCGAAGTCAGGGATAATGGCTACACCTTC
.,TRBV15,TRBD2,TRBJ2-3,CATSRDDGRAWDEPDTQYF,TGTGCCACCAGCAGAGATGACGGGAGGGCCTGGGACGAGCCAGATACGCAGTATTTT
.,TRBV2,.,TRBJ1-2,CASSEAWLRGNYYGYTF,TGTGCCAGCAGTGAAGCGTGGTTAAGAGGGAACTACTATGGCTACACCTTC
.,TRBV3-1/TRBV3-2,.,TRBJ2-3,CASSQADSSGGARDTQYF,TGTGCCAGCAGCCAAGCGGATTCTAGTGGGGGGGCACGGGATACGCAGTATTTT
.,TRBV10-3,.,TRBJ2-5,CAIAQPPQETQYF,TGTGCCATCGCACAGCCACCTCAAGAGACCCAGTACTTC
.,TRBV5-6,TRBD1,TRBJ2-2,CASILSQGAFGGELFF,TGTGCCAGCATCCTTAGTCAGGGGGCTTTTGGCGGGGAGCTGTTTTTT
.,TRBV29-1,.,TRBJ1-1,CSVDGVPGVGAEAFF,TGCAGCGTTGATGGTGTGCCGGGAGTGGGGGCTGAAGCTTTCTTT
.,TRBV19,TRBD1,TRBJ1-2,CASSITGTGSDYGYTF,TGTGCCAGTAGTATAACCGGGACAGGGTCCGACTATGGCTACACCTTC
once,TRBV27,.,TRBJ1-2,CASRAGMSYGYTF,TGTGCCAGCAGGGCAGGAATGAGCTATGGCTACACCTTC
.,TRBV2,.,TRBJ2-1,CASSTNNEQFF,TGTGCCAGCAGTACTAATAATGAGCAGTTCTTC
.,TRBV4-2,TRBD2,TRBJ2-1,CASSPSGTSSPNEQFF,TGTGCCAGCAGCCCATCCGGGACTAGTTCTCCCAATGAGCAGTTCTTC
.,TRBV28,.,TRBJ2-5,CASEGTQETQYF,TGTGCCAGCGAGGGTACCCAAGAGACCCAGTACTTC
.,TRBV7-9,TRBD1,TRBJ1-5,CASSHGTGNQPQHF,TGTGCCAGCAGTCACGGGACAGGCAATCAGCCCCAGCATTTT
.,TRBV9,TRBD1,TRBJ1-1,CASSVQGVNTEAFF,TGTGCCAGCAGCGTTCAGGGGGTGAACACTGAAGCTTTCTTT
.,TRBV11-2,TRBD1,TRBJ2-3,CASSLDRGLGYF,TGTGCCAGCAGCTTGGACAGGGGGCTGGGATATTTT
many,TRBV19,TRBD1,TRBJ1-2,CASSLQGAKFYGYTF,TGTGCCAGTAGCCTACAGGGGGCTAAATTCTATGGCTACACCTTC